This is a list of T cell receptor beta chains from one sample in a study of identifying expanded T cells in peripheral blood. Profiling relied on immunoSEQ multiplex PCR, and the TCRdb table lists in-frame clones only, not all of them. The sample lists 58,000 or so clones, around four fifths seen once, with about 19% in the top ten. The sample taken for sequencing was blood. These receptors were taken from a person aged 18-69 years in good health. Both conserved end residues are part of each CDR3. The D gene is left open where the match is weak. Size values are once, few and many counts, or a class for expanded clones, and some rows have none.

>-|-|TRBJ2-5|11|TRBV29-1
TGCAGCGTTGAGGGGGACGGGACCCAGTACTTC
CSVEGDGTQYF
>few|TRBD2|TRBJ2-3|15|TRBV7-9
TGTGCCAGCAGCCAGACTAGCGGGAGCTTAGATACGCAGTATTTT
CASSQTSGSLDTQYF
>-|-|TRBJ2-7|14|TRBV7-9
TGTGCCAGCAGCTTGGACTCCACCAAAACAAAGCAGTACTTC
CASSLDSTKTKQYF
>-|TRBD2|TRBJ2-3|16|TRBV19
TGTGCCAGTAGTCCCGCCCAGACTAGCGGGACAGATACGCAGTATTTT
CASSPAQTSGTDTQYF
>-|-|TRBJ2-7|15|TRBV11-3
TGTGCCAGCAGCCCGCGGTTGGGGCAGTCCTACGAGCAGTACTTC
CASSPRLGQSYEQYF
>-|-|TRBJ1-3|18|TRBV27
TGTGCCAGCAGTTCGTTGGGACACCCAACCACCTCTGGAAACACCATATATTTT
CASSSLGHPTTSGNTIYF
>-|-|TRBJ1-2|14|TRBV19
TGTGCCAGTAGCAATAGGGGAACTAACTATGGCTACACCTTC
CASSNRGTNYGYTF
>-|TRBD2|TRBJ2-7|14|TRBV7-6
TGTGCCAGCAGCGCCTCGGGACTAGCGAGCGAGCAGTACTTC
CASSASGLASEQYF
>-|-|TRBJ2-5|16|TRBV15
TGTGCCACCAGCAGAGAACAAGGGATCCCCCAAGAGACCCAGTACTTC
CATSREQGIPQETQYF
>few|-|TRBJ1-5|14|TRBV6-6
TGTGCCAGCAGTTACGCCCAGGGCGGTCAGCCCCAGCATTTT
CASSYAQGGQPQHF
>-|-|TRBJ1-3|14|TRBV11-2
TGTGCCAGCAGTACAACAGCCTCTGGAAACACCATATATTTT
CASSTTASGNTIYF
>-|-|TRBJ1-2|13|TRBV6-1
TGTGCCAGCTCGACAGACCCTAACTATGGCTACACCTTC
CASSTDPNYGYTF
>-|-|TRBJ1-1|15|TRBV18
TGTGCCAGCTCACCAGTAAAGATTGTGAACACTGAAGCTTTCTTT
CASSPVKIVNTEAFF
>-|-|TRBJ2-5|15|TRBV15
TGTGCCACCAGCAGAGAGAATTTTGCACAAGAGACCCAGTACTTC
CATSRENFAQETQYF
>few|TRBD2|TRBJ2-1|15|TRBV15
TGTGCCACCAGCAGAGAAGCGGGAGGCTACAATGAGCAGTTCTTC
CATSREAGGYNEQFF
>-|-|TRBJ2-4|13|TRBV28
TGTGCCAGCTTCGGGACGGATAAAAACATTCAGTACTTC
CASFGTDKNIQYF
>-|-|TRBJ1-5|13|TRBV6-5
TGTGCCAGCGGCGGGGTTCCAGGTCAGCCCCAGCATTTT
CASGGVPGQPQHF